This TCR beta chain was recorded in a study of radiotherapy plus CTLA-4 blockade in lung cancer. Study in general: Objective response rate was 18%; disease control rate, around 30%.

Only in-frame clones appear in the TCRdb table, and some are missing; sequencing was by immunoSEQ multiplex PCR. The sample has 40,000 to 45,000 clones; about 67% are singletons. V lost 10 bases to trimming and J lost 5 bases; unmatched junction nucleotides: 3. Germline V gives CDR1 ENHRY, CDR2 SYGVKD. The CDR3 has 13 amino acids. The V and J genes are TRBV10-3 and TRBJ2-3; TRBD2 agrees at 13 bases. The TCR was taken from a human donor with non-small cell lung cancer who had a partial response to radiotherapy plus ipilimumab. The material was peripheral blood, obtained from a patient treated with radiotherapy plus ipilimumab. The CDR3 is CASRLAGGDTQYF. The CDR3 nucleotides are TGTGCCAGCCGACTAGCGGGGGGAGATACGCAGTATTTT.